One sample yielded the 7 T cell receptor beta chains listed below, sequenced in a study of shared clonotypes between healthy human individuals. Some clones are missing from TCRdb's copy, which holds only in-frame ones; the method was immunoSEQ multiplex PCR. The sample holds 2 million to 2.5 million clones; under 97% are singletons and the top ten take around 0.13%. Sequenced material: naive CD4+ T cells sorted from blood. Subset noted: CD45RA+ positively selected. The source of these receptors is a man aged 18 to 30 in good health.

This clone came up once. The chain carries TRBV7-8 and TRBJ2-4, with 11 bases identical to TRBD1. Germline V CDR1 and CDR2: SGHVS, FQNEAQ. Trimming cost V 4 bases and J 6 bases; bases outside gene matches: 8. The CDR3 covers 16 residues. The CDR3 loop reads CASSSHTGTGGNIQYF. Written as DNA, the CDR3 is TGTGCCAGCAGCTCCCACACCGGGACAGGGGGAAACATTCAGTACTTC.

The chain uses TRBV6-4 and TRBJ2-3; TRBD1 agrees at 7 bases. The CDR3 consists of 14 residues. The germline V gene has CDR1 MRHNA and CDR2 SNTAGT. J was trimmed by 4 bases and V by 3 bases; bases with no gene match: 4. The CDR3 bases are TGTGCCAGCAGTGAGTTCACAGGGGCAGATACGCAGTATTTT. Protein sequence: CASSEFTGADTQYF.

This clone was seen just once. Other DNA sequences in the sample encode the same CDR3. The chain carries TRBV6-1 and TRBJ1-2; TRBD1 might be the D (5 bases). The CDR3 sequence is 13 residues long. CDR1 MNHNS and CDR2 SASEGT come from the germline V gene. V lost 4 bases and J lost 8, with 14 bases in between. CDR3 residues: CASSGQGVGGYTF. The CDR3 DNA reads as TGTGCCAGCAGTGGGCAGGGAGTGGGCGGCTACACCTTC.

This clone was seen only once. V usage is TRBV29-1 and J usage is TRBJ2-7; perhaps TRBD2 as D (5 bases). Germline V gene lookup returns CDR1 SQVTM and CDR2 ANQGSEA. V was clipped by 0 bases and J by 3 bases, with 12 bases between them. The CDR3 spans 14 residues. The CDR3 region has the DNA TGCAGCGTTGAAGATCCCCTTGAGGGCTACGAGCAGTACTTC. Its translation is CSVEDPLEGYEQYF.

The chain recombines TRBV7-2 with TRBJ2-3; 7 nucleotides align to TRBD2. CDR3 length: 16 residues. Germline CDR1 reads SGHTA; CDR2 reads FQGNSA. With 5 bases clipped from V and 2 bases from J, the junction kept 10 bases outside the gene matches. CDR3 bases: TGTGCCAGCAGCACTGGTCGGACTAGTTTCACAGATACGCAGTATTTT. Encoded protein: CASSTGRTSFTDTQYF.

The chain links TRBV5-1 to TRBJ2-7, with 10 positions matching TRBD2. This CDR3 region has 17 residues. V trimming: 4 bases; J trimming: 1 base; junction bases outside the gene matches: 11. CDR1 and CDR2 (germline): SGHRS, YFSETQ. As DNA, the CDR3 is TGCGCCAGCAGCCTTTTCCCTACTAGCGGGAAGTCCTACGAGCAGTACTTC. This translates into CASSLFPTSGKSYEQYF.

The genes are TRBV7-9 and TRBJ1-1; D ambiguous. The CDR3 totals 12 residues. Trimming cost V 1 base and J 8 bases, with 8 bases left between them. The V gene's germline CDR1 is SEHNR and CDR2 FQNEAQ (reference sequence). The CDR3 sequence: CASSLVDPEAFF. In nucleotides, the CDR3 is TGTGCCAGCAGCTTAGTGGACCCGGAAGCTTTCTTT.